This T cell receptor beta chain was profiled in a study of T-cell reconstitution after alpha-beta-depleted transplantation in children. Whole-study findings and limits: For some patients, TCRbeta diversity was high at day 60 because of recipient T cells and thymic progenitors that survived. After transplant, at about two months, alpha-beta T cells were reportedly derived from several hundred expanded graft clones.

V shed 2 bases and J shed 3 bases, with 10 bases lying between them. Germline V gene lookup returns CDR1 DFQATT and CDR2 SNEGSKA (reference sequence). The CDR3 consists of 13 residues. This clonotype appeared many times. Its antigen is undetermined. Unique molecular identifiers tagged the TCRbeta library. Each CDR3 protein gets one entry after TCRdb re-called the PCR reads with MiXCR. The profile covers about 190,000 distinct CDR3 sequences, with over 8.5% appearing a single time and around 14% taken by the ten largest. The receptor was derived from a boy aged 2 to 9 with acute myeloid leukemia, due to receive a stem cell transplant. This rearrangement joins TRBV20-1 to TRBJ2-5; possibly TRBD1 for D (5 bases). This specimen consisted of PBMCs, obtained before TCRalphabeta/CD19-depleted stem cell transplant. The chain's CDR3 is CSARYAGKETQYF. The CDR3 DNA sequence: TGCAGTGCTAGATACGCAGGGAAAGAGACCCAGTACTTC.